Detailed here is one T cell receptor (beta chain). The sample holds many counts of this clonotype. No cognate antigen has been identified for it. Per-nucleotide qualities are absent, and no much larger clonotype sits a single base away. Every donor was a healthy Caucasian. Three pairs of female monozygotic twins, all aged 18 to 29 years, were included in the twin cohort. Using Miltenyi CD45RO+ enrichment and human naive T-cell isolation kits, memory (CD45RO+) and naive T cells were isolated from PBMC. Library prep was done by 5' RACE. Instrument on record: Illumina HiSeq 2000. A universal primer binding site was added through template switching, and the final cDNA carried a unique molecular identifier so that TCR cDNA molecules could be counted accurately. Specific primers in the conserved constant-segment region were used to synthesize first-strand cDNA for the TCR alpha and beta chains. To control for contamination, every cDNA library was double barcoded, receiving both a SMART-Mk sample barcode and Illumina barcodes. TruSeq adapter sequences, together with Illumina sample barcodes, were added in two successive PCR steps. TCR alpha and beta cDNA libraries were sequenced on the Illumina HiSeq platform with custom primers. The source study handled its data this way. MiGEC processed the raw reads to extract unique molecular identifiers, while MiXCR was used to determine the CDR3 positions. Recombination models were inferred per individual with the repgenHMM and IGoR tools using an EM algorithm. Shared clonotypes were analyzed with the tcR package in R, and sharing was normalized by the product of cloneset sizes. Out-of-frame nonproductive sequences were analyzed to study raw recombination free of thymic and clonal selection effects. The public sequencing data were trimmed at Q25 with fastp and processed into clonotypes with MiXCR by TCRdb, which kept only in-frame beta chains. Rows merge per CDR3 protein into single entries with the most common DNA and genes. What appears here as the V and J calls and clone size reflects TCRdb's work, not the paper's. In this sample the table shows around 280,000 distinct CDR3 sequences, 6.5% to 9.5% of which occur a single time. The ten largest clonotypes hold roughly 2% of the sample.

Relative to germline, V is 1 base shorter and J is 8 bases shorter, with 10 bases between their ends. Via the germline V gene, CDR1 is SGDLS and CDR2 YYNGEE. The CDR3 spans 13 residues, from the cysteine through the phenylalanine. The read is trimmed to its CDR3 DNA, 39 bases read in frame from base 1. The data were obtained in a study of identical twins (TCRdb year 2016). About the full investigation: To test whether fetal clonotypes persist, the study used deep sequencing on TCR alpha and beta repertoires from monozygotic twins, unrelated adults of various ages, and cord blood. To rule out contamination, replicate twin experiments were performed at different times with different library preparation protocols.

Broader findings and caveats from the paper: Abundant cord blood beta clonotypes had fewer insertions, young adult naive repertoires showed a similar but weaker trend, and memory repertoires showed no such trend. Invariant T cells such as MAIT and iNKT could partly confound zero-insertion analyses, although diverse VJ usage argued against such confounding for most clonotypes. The excess sharing between twins in beta out-of-frame sequences was weaker because fewer shared sequences reduced the signal-to-noise ratio. Conclusions relied on cross-sectional statistical analysis, since the same donors could not be followed over many years. Compared with coincidental sharing between unrelated individuals, out-of-frame TCR alpha sequences shared between twins had an excess of sequences with low generation probability. In monozygotic twins, out-of-frame TCR alpha sharing was systematically underestimated by recombination models, although the models agreed with sharing between unrelated individuals.

Separately, the same data were catalogued under a study of yellow fever vaccine responses in identical twins. Reported in the second study: The T cell response to vaccination in identical twins was reported by the authors to appear partly convergent and partly personalized. Focusing on identical twins, the study followed the T cell clones that responded to the vaccine, and did so with precision.

The source material was memory (CD45RO+) T cells sorted from blood. The cell subset or site label for this specimen denotes: CD45RO+ enriched T cells. The chain is made from TRBV9 and TRBJ2-1; the best D guess is TRBD1, with 5 bases matching. The origin of this receptor is a woman aged 18-29 years in good health. This receptor has the CDR3 CASSVRGNHEQFF. The DNA sequence is as follows: TGTGCCAGCAGCGTAAGGGGTAACCATGAGCAGTTCTTC.